The present TCR beta chain was sequenced within a study of vaccination and CD4 T cells after COVID-19. At the level of the study: A median of 101 days (range 35 to 161) separated diagnosis from post-COVID sampling. In the control cultures, a CEFX pool, an HIV-1 Nef pool, or no peptide was supplied. Overlapping peptides of the spike proteins of SARS-CoV-2, HCoV-NL63, HCoV-OC43 and HCoV-229E were used for cell stimulation.

Indicated treatment: 10-day PBMC culture with coronavirus spike peptide pools or control peptides (ViraFEST assay). The Oncomine TCR Beta short-read assay was applied to DNA of cultured CD4+ T cells. The genomic DNA was obtained from cultured CD4+ T cells by extraction with the QIAamp micro DNA kit. TCRdb ran MiXCR on the PCR reads and lists one entry per CDR3 protein. The table lists approximately 13,000 distinct CDR3 sequences, 28% of them singletons. Points on this clonotype: Its specificity is unknown.

CDR3 length: 13 amino acids. CDR1 SGHKS and CDR2 YYEKEE come from the germline V gene (reference sequence). V was pared by 5 bases and J by 6 bases, with 5 bases of the junction left unmatched. The sequencing input was cultured CD4+ T cells from blood. The V and J genes are TRBV5-5 and TRBJ2-7; 10 bases agree with TRBD1. The TCR was taken from a human donor with COVID-19. CDR3 sequence (DNA): TGTGCCAGCAGTCGGGACAGGGGAGGCGAGCAGTACTTC. The encoded protein is CASSRDRGGEQYF.